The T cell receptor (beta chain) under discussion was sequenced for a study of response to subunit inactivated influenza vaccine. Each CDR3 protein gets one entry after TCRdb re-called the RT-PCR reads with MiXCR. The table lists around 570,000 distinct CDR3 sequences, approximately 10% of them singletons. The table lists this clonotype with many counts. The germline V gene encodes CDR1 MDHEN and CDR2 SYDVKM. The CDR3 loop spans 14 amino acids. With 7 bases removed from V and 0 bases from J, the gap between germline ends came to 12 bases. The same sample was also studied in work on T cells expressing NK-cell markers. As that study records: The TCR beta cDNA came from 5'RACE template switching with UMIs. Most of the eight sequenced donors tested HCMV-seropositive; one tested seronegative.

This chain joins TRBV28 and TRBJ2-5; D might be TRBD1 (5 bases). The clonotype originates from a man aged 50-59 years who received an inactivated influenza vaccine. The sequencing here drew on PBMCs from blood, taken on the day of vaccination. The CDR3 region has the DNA TGTGCCAGCAATCCCCAGGGTAACCAAGAGACCCAGTACTTC. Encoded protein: CASNPQGNQETQYF.